Listed below are T cell receptor beta chains from one sample, sequenced in a study of cytomegalovirus exposure and HLA in healthy donors. Generated by immunoSEQ multiplex PCR, the TCRdb table keeps only in-frame clones and is missing some. The sample lists 65,000 or so clones, more than 75% occurring once. The specimen sequenced was PBMCs. The receptor source for this set is a girl aged 5 to 17 in good health and CMV-seropositive. Both conserved end residues are part of each CDR3. The D gene is left open where the match is weak.

d_call: -; v_call: TRBV28; j_call: TRBJ1-2; cdr3_aa: CASKLGGGARGYTF; cdr3_nt: TGTGCCAGCAAGCTCGGCGGGGGGGCGCGCGGCTACACCTTC
d_call: TRBD1; v_call: TRBV5-8; j_call: TRBJ1-2; cdr3_aa: CASSPGQGHYGYTF; cdr3_nt: TGTGCCAGCAGCCCGGGACAGGGGCACTATGGCTACACCTTC
d_call: -; v_call: TRBV5-5; j_call: TRBJ2-7; cdr3_aa: CASGPLLSYEQYF; cdr3_nt: TGTGCCAGCGGGCCACTCCTCTCCTACGAGCAGTACTTC
d_call: -; v_call: TRBV6-5; j_call: TRBJ2-5; cdr3_aa: CASSYSQALQETQYF; cdr3_nt: TGTGCCAGCAGTTACTCACAGGCTCTCCAAGAGACCCAGTACTTC
d_call: TRBD1; v_call: TRBV4-1; j_call: TRBJ1-5; cdr3_aa: CASSQGTGGNQPQHF; cdr3_nt: TGCGCCAGCAGCCAAGGGACAGGGGGCAATCAGCCCCAGCATTTT
d_call: TRBD2; v_call: TRBV28; j_call: TRBJ2-2; cdr3_aa: CASSPWTSGGSGELFF; cdr3_nt: TGTGCCAGCAGTCCCTGGACTAGCGGGGGTTCCGGGGAGCTGTTTTTT
d_call: TRBD1; v_call: TRBV6-4; j_call: TRBJ2-3; cdr3_aa: CASSDSNRGHPSMQYF; cdr3_nt: TGTGCCAGCAGTGACTCGAACAGGGGCCATCCAAGTATGCAGTATTTT
d_call: -; v_call: TRBV28; j_call: TRBJ2-7; cdr3_aa: CASSSRPINPAGSSYEQYF; cdr3_nt: TGTGCCAGCAGTTCACGCCCCATCAACCCCGCGGGGAGCTCCTACGAGCAGTACTTC
d_call: TRBD2; v_call: TRBV4-1; j_call: TRBJ2-7; cdr3_aa: CASSQTTSGGNSYEQYF; cdr3_nt: TGCGCCAGCAGCCAAACCACTAGCGGGGGTAACTCCTACGAGCAGTACTTC
d_call: -; v_call: TRBV6-5; j_call: TRBJ2-1; cdr3_aa: CASSYTGFDNEQFF; cdr3_nt: TGTGCCAGCAGTTACACAGGGTTCGACAATGAGCAGTTCTTC